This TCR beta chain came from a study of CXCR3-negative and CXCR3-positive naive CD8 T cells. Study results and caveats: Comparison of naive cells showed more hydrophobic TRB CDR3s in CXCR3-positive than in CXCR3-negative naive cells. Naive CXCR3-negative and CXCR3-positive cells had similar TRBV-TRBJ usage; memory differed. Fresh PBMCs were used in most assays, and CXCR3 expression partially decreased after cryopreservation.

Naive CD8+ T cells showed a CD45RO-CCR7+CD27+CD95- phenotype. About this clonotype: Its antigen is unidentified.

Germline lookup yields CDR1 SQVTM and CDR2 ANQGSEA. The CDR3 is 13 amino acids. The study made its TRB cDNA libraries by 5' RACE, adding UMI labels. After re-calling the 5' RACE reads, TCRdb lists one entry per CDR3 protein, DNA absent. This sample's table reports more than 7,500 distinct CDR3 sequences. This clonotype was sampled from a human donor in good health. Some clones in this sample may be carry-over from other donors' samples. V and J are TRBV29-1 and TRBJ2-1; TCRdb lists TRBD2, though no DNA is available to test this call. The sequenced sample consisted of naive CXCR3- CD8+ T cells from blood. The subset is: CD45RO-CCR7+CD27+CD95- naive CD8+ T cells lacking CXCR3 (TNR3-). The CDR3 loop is CSASGGSYNEQFF.